One and the same sample provided the 7 T cell receptor beta chains below, sequenced in a study of T-cell reconstitution after alpha-beta-depleted transplantation in children. Preparation of the TCRbeta library used unique molecular identifiers. One entry per CDR3 protein results from TCRdb running MiXCR on the PCR reads. This sample has 400,000 to 550,000 distinct CDR3 sequences, with approximately 10% found just once. This sample comprised PBMCs, obtained before TCRalphabeta/CD19-depleted stem cell transplant. Receptors were obtained from a child aged 2 to 9 with inherited bone marrow failure, due to receive a stem cell transplant.

This clonotype was observed many times. The chain employs TRBV27 and TRBJ1-1, with a weak D call TRBD1 (6 bases). Trimming left V 5 bases short and J 3 bases short, with 13 bases between. Germline values: CDR1 MNHEY, CDR2 SMNVEV (reference sequence). This CDR3 region has 14 residues. The DNA of the CDR3 is TGTGCCAGCAGTCCGCTGGGGGCCGACACTGAAGCTTTCTTT. Translating gives CASSPLGADTEAFF.

This clonotype has a count of ten or more. The chain recombines TRBV28 with TRBJ2-1; TRBD2 matches at 10 bases. This CDR3 is built from 16 residues. Germline assignment: CDR1 MDHEN and CDR2 SYDVKM. V lost 3 bases and J lost 4; bases outside the gene matches: 6. This CDR3 reads CASSFSTSGNYNEQFF. The CDR3 DNA reads as TGTGCCAGCAGTTTTTCAACTAGCGGGAATTACAATGAGCAGTTCTTC.

Remarks on this clonotype: Sequence at one end of the junction differs from germline and may be a read error. The chain recombines TRBV20-1 with TRBJ2-1; 8 bases agree with TRBD2. The germline V gene has CDR1 DFQATT and CDR2 SNEGSKA (reference sequence). CDR3 length equals 16 residues. The chain's CDR3 is CCARGTTSGIYNEQFF. The CDR3 nucleotides are TGCTGTGCTAGAGGGACCACTAGCGGAATCTACAATGAGCAGTTCTTC.

This clonotype was counted many times. The chain uses TRBV5-1 and TRBJ2-7; the D call may be TRBD1 or TRBD2 (5 bases each). The CDR3 length is 16 residues. The V gene lost 4 bases and the J gene lost 1 base, with 18 bases spanning the gap. Germline CDR1 and CDR2: SGHRS and YFSETQ. The CDR3 coding sequence is TGCGCCAGCAGCCGGGGACCCCAAAGTGTTTCCTACGAGCAGTACTTC. As protein: CASSRGPQSVSYEQYF.

This chain links TRBV5-4 with TRBJ1-1; 7 bases align to TRBD1. Germline values: CDR1 SGHNT, CDR2 YYREEE (reference sequence). J was trimmed by 5 bases and V by 2 bases; bases with no gene match: 6. The CDR3 length is 14 residues. The CDR3 sequence: CASSFGQGETEAFF. Written as DNA, the CDR3 is TGTGCCAGCAGCTTCGGGCAGGGGGAGACTGAAGCTTTCTTT.

The table lists this clonotype with many counts. The V call is TRBV20-1, the J call TRBJ2-3; maybe TRBD2 (5 bases). V was shortened by 0 bases and J by 2 bases, with 12 bases between the two germline ends. The CDR3 extends over 15 amino acids. The germline CDR1 and CDR2 sequences are DFQATT and SNEGSKA (reference sequence). CDR3: CSARDLTGNTDTQYF. The CDR3, as DNA: TGCAGTGCTAGAGATCTGACGGGGAACACAGATACGCAGTATTTT.

This clonotype was seen at least ten times. The chain joins TRBV27 to TRBJ2-2; tentative D call: TRBD2 (6 bases). The V gene's germline CDR1 is MNHEY and CDR2 SMNVEV (reference sequence). The CDR3 is made up of 14 amino acids. Trimming took 7 bases from V and 3 from J, leaving 12 bases between them. CDR3 region: CASTPGSYTGELFF. CDR3 coding DNA: TGTGCCAGCACCCCCGGGAGCTACACCGGGGAGCTGTTTTTT.